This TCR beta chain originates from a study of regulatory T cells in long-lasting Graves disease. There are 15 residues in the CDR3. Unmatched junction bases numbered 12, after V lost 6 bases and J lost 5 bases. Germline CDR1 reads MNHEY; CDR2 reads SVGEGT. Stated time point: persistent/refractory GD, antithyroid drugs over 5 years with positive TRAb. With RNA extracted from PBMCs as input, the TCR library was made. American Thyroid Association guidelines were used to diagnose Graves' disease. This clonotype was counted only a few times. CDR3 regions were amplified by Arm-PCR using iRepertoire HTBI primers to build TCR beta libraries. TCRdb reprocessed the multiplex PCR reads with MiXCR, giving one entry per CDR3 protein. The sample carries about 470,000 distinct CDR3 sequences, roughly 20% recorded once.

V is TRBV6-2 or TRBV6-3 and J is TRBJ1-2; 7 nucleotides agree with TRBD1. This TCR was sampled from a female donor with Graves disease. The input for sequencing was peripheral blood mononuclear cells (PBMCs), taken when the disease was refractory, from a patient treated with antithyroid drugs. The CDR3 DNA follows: TGTGCCAGCAGCCCCTCTCGGCAGGGGGTTTATGGCTACACCTTC. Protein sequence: CASSPSRQGVYGYTF.